The 26 T cell receptor beta chains below all came from one sample that was sequenced in a study of T cell repertoires in cytomegalovirus infection. Their antigens remain unidentified. One entry per CDR3 protein, called by TCRdb with MiXCR from the reads. The sample lists about 700,000 distinct CDR3 sequences, about 30% occurring once. The material was cultured PBMCs, obtained from culture after CMV antigen stimulation. Receptors were obtained from a human donor in good health (CMV status not recorded). Some clones in this sample may be carry-over from other donors' samples.

The sample holds a few counts of this clonotype. The V gene is TRBV6-1, the J gene TRBJ2-7, with 8 positions matching TRBD2. CDR3 length: 15 residues. V lost 2 bases and J lost 3; bases outside the gene matches: 6. Looked up from germline, CDR1 is MNHNS and CDR2 is SASEGT. The CDR3 protein is CASSEWVAGFYEQYF. As DNA, the CDR3 is TGTGCCAGCAGTGAATGGGTAGCGGGATTCTACGAGCAGTACTTC.

The CDR3 loop reads CASGLPSPLETQYF. Written as DNA, the CDR3 is TGTGCTAGTGGTTTACCGTCTCCTCTAGAGACCCAGTACTTC. This chain joins TRBV12-5 and TRBJ2-5; D uncertain. The CDR3 is 14 amino acids. Trimming left V 3 bases short and J 4 bases short, with 12 bases between. CDR1 and CDR2 from the germline V gene are LGHNT and FRNRAP.

The chain links TRBV10-3 to TRBJ2-7, with TRBD2 matching over 7 bases. The V gene end was trimmed by 9 bases and the J gene end by 6 bases; junction bases not matched to a gene: 11. Germline CDR1 is ENHRY and CDR2 is SYGVKD. This CDR3 is built from 13 residues. For the CDR3, the DNA is TGTGCCATAACCGGGACTACTTCTGGCGAGCAGTACTTC. As protein: CAITGTTSGEQYF.

The chain recombines TRBV11-2 with TRBJ2-6; D is ambiguous. The length of the CDR3 is 15 residues. CDR1 and CDR2 from the germline V gene are SGHAT and FQNNGV. With 4 bases removed from V and 0 bases from J, the gap between germline ends came to 7 bases. CDR3 residues: CASSSQLSGANVLTF. In nucleotides, the CDR3 is TGTGCCAGCAGCTCACAACTCTCTGGGGCCAACGTCCTGACTTTC.

The CDR3, as DNA: TGTGCCAGCAGCTTAATCGGGTTTGTAGATACGCAGTATTTT. Its protein product is CASSLIGFVDTQYF. The chain carries TRBV7-8 and TRBJ2-3; D is undetermined. Trimming stripped 2 bases from V and 5 bases from J, with 11 bases between. Germline CDR1 SGHVS, CDR2 FQNEAQ. The CDR3 is made up of 14 amino acids.

The gene calls are TRBV28 and TRBJ1-4, with D possibly being TRBD1 (5 bases). CDR1 is MDHEN and CDR2 is SYDVKM in the germline V gene. The CDR3 covers 15 residues. Trimming shortened V by 6 bases and J by 6 bases, and 17 bases separated the two germline ends. CDR3 loop: CASSPGGRGDEKLFF. The CDR3 nucleotides read TGTGCCAGCAGCCCCGGAGGCAGAGGGGATGAAAAACTGTTTTTT.

This clonotype was detected many times. The rearrangement links TRBV7-2 to TRBJ2-3; D remains ambiguous. Deletions cut 2 bases from V and 6 bases from J, with 9 bases between. Germline assignment: CDR1 SGHTA and CDR2 FQGNSA. CDR3 length equals 13 residues. CDR3 nucleotide sequence: TGTGCCAGCAGCTTAAGAACTGACGATACGCAGTATTTT. This encodes CASSLRTDDTQYF.

This clonotype was detected only a few times. The rearrangement links TRBV7-6 to TRBJ2-1; D possibly matches TRBD1 or TRBD2 (7 bases each). The CDR3 length is 14 residues. Germline V lookup: CDR1 SGHVS, CDR2 FNYEAQ. Trimming left V 5 bases short and J 6 bases short, with 14 bases between. The CDR3 DNA reads as TGTGCCAGCAGCCGACCAGGGGGGGGCAATGAGCAGTTCTTC. Residues: CASSRPGGGNEQFF. Using reference TRBV7-6 and TRBJ2-1 for the parts outside the CDR3, the full variable domain is GAGVSQSPRYKVTKRGQDVALRCDPISGHVSLYWYRQALGQGPEFLTYFNYEAQQDKSGLPNDRFSAERPEGSISTLTIQRTEQRDSAMYRCASSRPGGGNEQFFGPGTRLTVL.

The CDR3 region is CASRANSGNNEQFF. Written as DNA, the CDR3 is TGTGCCAGCAGAGCTAATAGCGGAAACAATGAGCAGTTCTTC. The gene calls are TRBV12-3 or TRBV12-4 and TRBJ2-1, with D possibly being TRBD2 (6 bases). V was shortened by 6 bases and J by 5 bases, with 14 bases between the two germline ends. The CDR3 loop spans 14 amino acids.

This clonotype appeared a few times. The chain is built from TRBV7-8 and TRBJ2-7, with D perhaps assigned TRBD1 or TRBD2 (6 bases each). The CDR3 is made up of 16 amino acids. In germline, CDR1 is SGHVS, CDR2 FQNEAQ. Trimming left V 1 base short and J 7 bases short, with 20 bases between. CDR3 region: CASSLVGTPQGREQYF. The CDR3 region has the DNA TGTGCCAGCAGCTTAGTTGGGACTCCACAGGGTCGGGAGCAGTACTTC.

The table lists this clonotype with a few counts. The V and J genes are TRBV12-3 or TRBV12-4 and TRBJ1-1; a possible D gene is TRBD1 (6 bases). Deletions cut 4 bases from V and 5 bases from J, with 17 bases between. The CDR3 has 15 residues. CDR3 nucleotide sequence: TGTGCCAGCAGTTCCCGACAGGCCCGAGGAACTGAAGCTTTCTTT. Encoded protein: CASSSRQARGTEAFF.

This clonotype was counted many times. V and J are TRBV7-2 and TRBJ2-7; no clear D gene. V lost 7 bases to trimming and J lost 0 bases, with 10 bases between them. The germline V gene has CDR1 SGHTA and CDR2 FQGNSA. CDR3 length equals 13 residues. This CDR3 reads CASTNTGSYEQYF. CDR3 in DNA: TGTGCCAGCACCAATACCGGCTCCTACGAGCAGTACTTC.

This clonotype showed up many times. This chain uses TRBV7-8 with TRBJ1-5, with TRBD1 as a possible D gene (6 bases). Per the germline V gene, CDR1 is SGHVS and CDR2 is FQNEAQ. V shed 4 bases and J shed 6 bases, with 16 bases lying between them. CDR3 size: 15 residues. In nucleotides, the CDR3 is TGTGCCAGCAGCTCCGGACAGCGCTCGGGTCAGCCCCAGCATTTT. Translated: CASSSGQRSGQPQHF.

This clonotype was picked up a small number of times. The genes are TRBV27 and TRBJ2-1; D unclear. This CDR3 spans 14 amino acids. Between the trimmed V and J ends, which lost 7 bases and 4 bases, there was a span of 14 bases. Germline V gene sequence: CDR1 MNHEY, CDR2 SMNVEV (reference sequence). The chain's CDR3 is CASTRRGDYNEQFF. The CDR3 bases are TGTGCCAGCACCCGGCGAGGAGATTACAATGAGCAGTTCTTC.

V usage is TRBV7-2 and J usage is TRBJ2-1; 9 bases are a match to TRBD2. CDR3 size: 17 residues. Germline V gene data show CDR1 as SGHTA and CDR2 as FQGNSA. Trimming removed 2 bases from V and 3 bases from J; junction bases left unmatched: 8. CDR3 sequence: CASSLRGGGAYYNEQFF. The DNA of the CDR3 is TGTGCCAGCAGCTTACGCGGCGGGGGGGCCTACTACAATGAGCAGTTCTTC.

This chain connects TRBV29-1 to TRBJ2-1; 7 positions match TRBD1. Per germline, CDR1 SQVTM and CDR2 ANQGSEA. With 5 bases clipped from V and 8 bases from J, the junction kept 6 bases outside the gene matches. The CDR3 loop spans 12 amino acids. CDR3 sequence: CSVLNRGYEQFF. The DNA for the CDR3 is TGCAGCGTTCTAAACAGGGGTTATGAGCAGTTCTTC.

This rearrangement joins TRBV6-2 or TRBV6-3 to TRBJ2-7; 8 nucleotides match TRBD2. CDR1 is MNHEY, CDR2 SVGEGT, per germline. Losses at the gene ends were 6 bases for V and 5 bases for J; bases not matched to a gene: 12. CDR3 length: 15 residues. DNA of the CDR3: TGTGCCAGCAGATTACTGACGAGCGGGAGCAACGAGCAGTACTTC. Residues: CASRLLTSGSNEQYF.

This CDR3 reads CASGGLGVSYEQYF. CDR3 in DNA: TGTGCCAGCGGGGGACTAGGCGTCTCCTACGAGCAGTACTTC. The chain recombines TRBV2 with TRBJ2-7; 8 bases are shared with TRBD2. This CDR3 comprises 14 residues. The germline V gene has CDR1 SNHLY and CDR2 FYNNEI. V shed 8 bases and J 0 bases; nucleotides not matched to a gene: 6.

The rearrangement links TRBV6-1 to TRBJ1-1; no definite D call. Trimming removed 3 bases from V and 8 bases from J, with 16 bases in between. This CDR3 region has 14 residues. Germline-derived CDR1 and CDR2 are MNHNS and SASEGT. The CDR3 nucleotides are TGTGCCAGCAGTGATCGGCGGGCAGCCTGGGAAGCTTTCTTT. This sequence encodes CASSDRRAAWEAFF.

This clonotype showed up just a few times. The chain joins TRBV12-3 or TRBV12-4 to TRBJ2-3; 11 bases line up with TRBD2. J was trimmed by 6 bases and V by 6 bases; bases with no gene match: 8. The CDR3 has 15 amino acids. The CDR3 region is CASRRTSGLGDTQYF. CDR3 DNA: TGTGCCAGCAGAAGGACTAGCGGGTTGGGGGATACGCAGTATTTT.

The chain links TRBV4-2 to TRBJ2-7; TRBD1 or TRBD2 may be the D gene (5 bases each). CDR1 LGHNA and CDR2 YNFKEQ come from the germline V gene. This CDR3 has 15 amino acids. V was trimmed by 2 bases and J by 5 bases, leaving 16 bases between them. The CDR3 is CASSQSPEWGNEQYF. The CDR3 DNA reads as TGTGCCAGCAGCCAATCTCCCGAGTGGGGGAACGAGCAGTACTTC.

This clonotype was seen repeatedly, ten times or more. V and J are TRBV7-9 and TRBJ1-4; maybe TRBD1 (5 bases). The germline CDR1 and CDR2 sequences are SEHNR and FQNEAQ (reference sequence). The CDR3 totals 14 residues. Trimming pared 4 bases from V and 9 bases from J, leaving 15 bases between. The CDR3 DNA reads TGTGCCAGCAGCTACTCATGGGACTCCCAAAAACTGTTTTTT. It is translated as CASSYSWDSQKLFF.

The chain combines TRBV19 with TRBJ2-1; possibly TRBD2 for D (5 bases). The CDR3 sequence is 15 residues long. V dropped 8 bases and J dropped 1 base, with 15 bases sitting between them. Germline V CDR1 and CDR2: LNHDA, SQIVND (reference sequence). The CDR3 sequence is CASAAGVVSYNEQFF. The CDR3 coding sequence is TGTGCCAGTGCCGCCGGGGTCGTGTCCTACAATGAGCAGTTCTTC.

V is TRBV2 and J is TRBJ1-4; D gene uncertain. V was pared by 0 bases and J by 8 bases, with 13 bases between. The CDR3 extends over 15 amino acids. The germline gives CDR1 SNHLY, CDR2 FYNNEI. CDR3 sequence reads: CASSEALGSEEKLFF. The CDR3 bases are TGTGCCAGCAGTGAAGCGCTGGGTTCGGAGGAAAAACTGTTTTTT.

The table lists this clonotype with a count of one. The chain combines TRBV5-4 with TRBJ2-1, with D perhaps matching TRBD2 (6 bases). Per the germline V gene, CDR1 is SGHNT and CDR2 is YYREEE (reference sequence). Trimming removed 4 bases at V and 6 bases at J, with 11 bases between. The CDR3 totals 13 residues. The CDR3 sequence is CASSGGLPNEQFF. The CDR3 coding sequence is TGTGCCAGCAGCGGGGGACTTCCCAATGAGCAGTTCTTC.

The chain links TRBV2 to TRBJ2-3, with 15 bases matching TRBD2. The CDR3 sequence is 15 residues long. The trim removed 8 bases at V and 9 bases at J, leaving 9 bases unmatched. Germline V gene data show CDR1 as SNHLY and CDR2 as FYNNEI. The CDR3 coding sequence is TGTGCCAGCCAAGGGACTAGCGGGGGGTCGGGCACGCAGTATTTT. Translating it yields CASQGTSGGSGTQYF.